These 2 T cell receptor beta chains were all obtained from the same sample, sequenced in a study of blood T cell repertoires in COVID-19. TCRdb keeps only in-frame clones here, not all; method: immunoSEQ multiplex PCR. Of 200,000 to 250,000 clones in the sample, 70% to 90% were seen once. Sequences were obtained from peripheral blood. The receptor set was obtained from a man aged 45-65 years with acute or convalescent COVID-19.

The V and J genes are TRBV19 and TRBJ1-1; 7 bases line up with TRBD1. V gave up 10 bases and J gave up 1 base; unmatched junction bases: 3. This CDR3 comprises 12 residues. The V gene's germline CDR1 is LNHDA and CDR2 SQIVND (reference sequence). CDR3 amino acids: CAIRDRNTEAFF. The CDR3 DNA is TGTGCCATCCGGGACAGGAACACTGAAGCTTTCTTT.

The CDR3 is CASSSRGGPYNSPLHF. As DNA, the CDR3 is TGTGCCAGCAGCTCTAGGGGCGGCCCCTATAATTCACCCCTCCACTTT. The chain is built from TRBV11-2 and TRBJ1-6; a weak D match, TRBD1 (5 bases). The CDR3 extends over 16 amino acids. The germline V gene has CDR1 SGHAT and CDR2 FQNNGV. The V and J ends lost 4 bases and 2 bases respectively, with 12 bases between them.